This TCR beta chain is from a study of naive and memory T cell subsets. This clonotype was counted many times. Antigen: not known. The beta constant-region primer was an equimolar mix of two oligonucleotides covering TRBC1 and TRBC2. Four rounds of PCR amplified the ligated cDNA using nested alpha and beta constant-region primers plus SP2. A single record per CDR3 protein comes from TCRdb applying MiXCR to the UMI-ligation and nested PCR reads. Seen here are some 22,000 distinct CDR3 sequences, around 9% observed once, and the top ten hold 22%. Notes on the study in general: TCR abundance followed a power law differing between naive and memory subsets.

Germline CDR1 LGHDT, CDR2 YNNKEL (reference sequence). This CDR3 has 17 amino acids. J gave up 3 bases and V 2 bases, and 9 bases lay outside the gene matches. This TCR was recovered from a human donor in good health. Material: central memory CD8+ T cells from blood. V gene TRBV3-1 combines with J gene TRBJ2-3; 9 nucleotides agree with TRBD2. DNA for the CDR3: TGTGCCAGCAGCCAAAGGGCGACTAGCGGAAGGACAGATACGCAGTATTTT. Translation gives CASSQRATSGRTDTQYF.